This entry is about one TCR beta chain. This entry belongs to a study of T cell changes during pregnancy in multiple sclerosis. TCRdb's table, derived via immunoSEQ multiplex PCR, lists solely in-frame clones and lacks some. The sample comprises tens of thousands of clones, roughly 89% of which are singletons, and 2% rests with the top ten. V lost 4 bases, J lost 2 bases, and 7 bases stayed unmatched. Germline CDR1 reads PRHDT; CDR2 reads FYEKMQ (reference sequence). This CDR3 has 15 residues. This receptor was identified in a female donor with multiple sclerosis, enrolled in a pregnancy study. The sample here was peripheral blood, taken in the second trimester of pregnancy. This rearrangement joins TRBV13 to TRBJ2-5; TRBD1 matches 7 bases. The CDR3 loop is CASSSRRQGQETQYF. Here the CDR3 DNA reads TGTGCCAGCAGCTCCAGAAGACAGGGTCAAGAGACCCAGTACTTC.